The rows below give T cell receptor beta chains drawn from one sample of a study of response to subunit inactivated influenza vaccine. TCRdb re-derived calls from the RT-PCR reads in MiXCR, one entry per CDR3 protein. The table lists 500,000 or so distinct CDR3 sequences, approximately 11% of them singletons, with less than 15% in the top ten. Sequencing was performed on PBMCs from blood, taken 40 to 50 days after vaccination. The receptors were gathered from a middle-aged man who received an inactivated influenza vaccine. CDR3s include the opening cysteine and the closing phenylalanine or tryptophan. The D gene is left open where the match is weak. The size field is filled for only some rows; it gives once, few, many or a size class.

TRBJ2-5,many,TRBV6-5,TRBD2,CASSYALAGEETQYF,TGTGCCAGCAGTTACGCCTTAGCGGGAGAAGAGACCCAGTACTTC
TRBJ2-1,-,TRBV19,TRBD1,CASSIRTGTHGEQFF,TGTGCCAGTAGTATCCGGACAGGGACCCACGGGGAGCAGTTCTTC
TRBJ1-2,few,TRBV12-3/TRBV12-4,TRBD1,CASSSMGQRYGYTF,TGTGCCAGCAGCTCAATGGGACAGCGCTATGGCTACACCTTC
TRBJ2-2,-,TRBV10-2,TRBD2,CASSVAGGNTGELFF,TGCGCCAGCAGTGTAGCGGGGGGGAACACCGGGGAGCTGTTTTTT
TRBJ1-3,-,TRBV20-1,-,CSANQRDSEGNSIYF,TGCAGTGCTAACCAGAGGGACTCGGAAGGAAACTCCATATATTTT
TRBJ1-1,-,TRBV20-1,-,CSAASAGVEAFF,TGCAGTGCAGCTAGCGCAGGGGTTGAAGCTTTCTTT
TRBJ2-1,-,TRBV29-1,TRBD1,CSSRGTALSSSYNEQFF,TGCAGCTCCCGAGGGACAGCCCTTAGTAGCTCCTACAATGAGCAGTTCTTC
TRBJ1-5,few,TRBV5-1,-,CASSQGTADSNQPQHF,TGCGCCAGCAGCCAGGGGACGGCCGACAGCAATCAGCCCCAGCATTTT
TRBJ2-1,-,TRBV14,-,CASSQDRVAALYNEQFF,TGTGCCAGCAGCCAAGATCGGGTAGCGGCCCTCTACAATGAGCAGTTCTTC
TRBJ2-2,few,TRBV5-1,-,CASSGTESTGELFF,TGCGCCAGCAGCGGTACCGAGAGCACCGGGGAGCTGTTTTTT
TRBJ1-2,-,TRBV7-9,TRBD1,CASSLGGTGGFDGYTF,TGTGCCAGCAGCTTAGGAGGGACAGGGGGCTTCGATGGCTACACCTTC
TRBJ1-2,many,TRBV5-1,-,CASSLAAGRGYGYTF,TGCGCCAGCAGCTTGGCGGCAGGGCGCGGCTATGGCTACACCTTC
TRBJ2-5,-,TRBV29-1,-,CSVAEGGRRETQYF,TGCAGCGTTGCCGAAGGAGGACGGCGAGAGACCCAGTACTTC
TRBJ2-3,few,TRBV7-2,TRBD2,CASSLGGGYGTDTQYF,TGTGCCAGCAGCTTAGGGGGGGGTTATGGCACAGATACGCAGTATTTT
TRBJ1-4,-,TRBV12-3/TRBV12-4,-,CASSPSGRTNEKLFF,TGTGCCAGCAGTCCTTCTGGGCGAACTAATGAAAAACTGTTTTTT
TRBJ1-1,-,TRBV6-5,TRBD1,CASSYSGTDNTEAFF,TGTGCCAGCAGTTATTCCGGGACAGATAACACTGAAGCTTTCTTT
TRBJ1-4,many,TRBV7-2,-,CASSLVAGYGTTTNEKLFF,TGTGCCAGCAGCTTAGTCGCAGGGTATGGGACTACAACTAATGAAAAACTGTTTTTT
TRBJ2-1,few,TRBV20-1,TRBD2,CSAIAGGPSDEQFF,TGCAGTGCGATAGCGGGAGGGCCGTCTGATGAGCAGTTCTTC
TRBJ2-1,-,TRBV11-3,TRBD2,CASRLAGDNEQFF,TGTGCCAGCAGACTAGCGGGAGACAATGAGCAGTTCTTC
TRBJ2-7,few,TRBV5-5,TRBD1,CASSLALRQGSYEQYF,TGTGCCAGCAGCTTGGCCTTAAGACAGGGATCCTACGAGCAGTACTTC
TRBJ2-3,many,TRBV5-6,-,CASSLVRGTQYF,TGTGCCAGCAGCCTAGTTCGTGGTACGCAGTATTTT
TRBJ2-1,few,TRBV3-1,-,CASSQVANSEQFF,TGTGCCAGCAGCCAAGTCGCCAACAGTGAGCAGTTCTTC
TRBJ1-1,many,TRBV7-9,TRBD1,CASSNRQGSTEAFF,TGTGCCAGCAGCAACAGACAGGGGAGCACTGAAGCTTTCTTT
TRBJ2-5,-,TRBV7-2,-,CASSFVANARQTQYF,TGTGCCAGCAGCTTTGTAGCGAACGCCCGTCAGACCCAGTACTTC
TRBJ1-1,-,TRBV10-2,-,CASSDEGYTEAFF,TGCGCCAGCAGTGATGAGGGGTACACTGAAGCTTTCTTT
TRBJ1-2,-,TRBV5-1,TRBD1,CATGTGVDYGYTF,TGCGCCACCGGGACAGGGGTTGACTATGGCTACACCTTC
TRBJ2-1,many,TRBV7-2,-,CASSFNSQQFF,TGTGCCAGCAGCTTTAACTCACAGCAGTTCTTC
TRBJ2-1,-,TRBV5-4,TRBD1,CASSLMTGSNLNEQFF,TGTGCCAGCAGCTTGATGACAGGGTCAAATCTCAATGAGCAGTTCTTC
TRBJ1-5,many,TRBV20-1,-,CSASDGSRGSSNQPQHF,TGCAGTGCTAGCGATGGGTCCCGCGGCTCAAGCAATCAGCCCCAGCATTTT
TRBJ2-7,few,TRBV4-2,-,CASSQDPTATYEQYF,TGTGCCAGCAGCCAAGATCCGACAGCTACCTACGAGCAGTACTTC
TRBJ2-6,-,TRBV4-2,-,CASSQDLAAPGANVLTF,TGTGCCAGCAGCCAAGATCTGGCCGCTCCTGGGGCCAACGTCCTGACTTTC
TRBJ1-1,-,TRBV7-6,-,CASSPHGRGAFF,TGTGCCAGCAGCCCACACGGGCGAGGGGCTTTCTTT
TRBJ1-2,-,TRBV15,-,CATSRVGDGYGYTF,TGTGCCACCAGCAGAGTAGGGGACGGCTATGGCTACACCTTC
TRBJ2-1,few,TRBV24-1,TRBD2,CATSAQRGGLDEQFF,TGTGCCACCAGTGCTCAGCGGGGGGGCCTCGATGAGCAGTTCTTC
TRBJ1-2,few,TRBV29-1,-,CSVEAHFYGYTF,TGCAGCGTTGAGGCACATTTCTATGGCTACACCTTC
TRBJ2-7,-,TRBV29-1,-,CSVGLPHQLAYEQYF,TGCAGCGTTGGGCTTCCACATCAGTTGGCCTACGAGCAGTACTTC
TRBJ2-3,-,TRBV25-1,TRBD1,CASRGTGVGTDTQYF,TGTGCCAGCAGGGGGACAGGGGTTGGGACAGATACGCAGTATTTT
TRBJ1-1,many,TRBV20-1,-,CSARVVDGNTEAFF,TGCAGTGCTAGAGTAGTCGACGGGAACACTGAAGCTTTCTTT
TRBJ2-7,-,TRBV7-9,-,CASSLDLRSHEQYF,TGTGCCAGCAGCTTAGACCTCAGGAGCCACGAGCAGTACTTC
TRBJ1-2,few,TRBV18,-,CASSPLGVDGYTF,TGTGCCAGCTCACCATTGGGTGTAGATGGCTACACCTTC
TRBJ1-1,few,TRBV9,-,CASSRDGNTEAFF,TGTGCCAGCAGCCGTGACGGGAACACTGAAGCTTTCTTT
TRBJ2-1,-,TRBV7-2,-,CASSLAADSYNEQFF,TGTGCCAGCAGCTTAGCAGCGGACTCCTACAATGAGCAGTTCTTC
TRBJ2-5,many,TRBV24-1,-,CATRGYNGETQYF,TGTGCCACCAGGGGGTATAACGGAGAGACCCAGTACTTC
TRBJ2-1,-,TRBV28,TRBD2,CASRLAGGHTEQFF,TGTGCCAGCAGACTAGCGGGGGGGCATACTGAGCAGTTCTTC
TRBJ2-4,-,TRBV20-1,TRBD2,CSAVKGTSGINIQYF,TGCAGTGCTGTCAAGGGGACTAGCGGGATAAACATTCAGTACTTC
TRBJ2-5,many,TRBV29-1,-,CSVVKGETQYF,TGCAGCGTTGTAAAGGGCGAGACCCAGTACTTC
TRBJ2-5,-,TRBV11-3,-,CASSLAHGATQYF,TGTGCCAGCAGCTTAGCCCACGGGGCGACCCAGTACTTC
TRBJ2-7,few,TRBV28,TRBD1,CASRIGDRAYEQYF,TGTGCCAGCAGGATAGGAGACAGGGCCTACGAGCAGTACTTC
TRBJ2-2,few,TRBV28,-,CASRDSIRGELFF,TGTGCCAGCAGGGACAGCATCCGCGGGGAGCTGTTTTTT
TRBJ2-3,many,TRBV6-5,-,CASSYGGPTDTQYF,TGTGCCAGCAGTTACGGGGGACCCACAGATACGCAGTATTTT
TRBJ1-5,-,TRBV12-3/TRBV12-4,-,CASTPGARQPQHF,TGTGCCAGCACCCCAGGGGCGCGACAGCCCCAGCATTTT
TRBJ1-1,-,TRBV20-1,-,CSASPTSRVRMNTEAFF,TGCAGTGCTAGTCCGACTTCCCGGGTAAGAATGAACACTGAAGCTTTCTTT
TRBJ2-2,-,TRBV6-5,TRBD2,CASSYSISGGDGELFF,TGTGCCAGCAGTTACTCGATCTCGGGGGGGGACGGGGAGCTGTTTTTT
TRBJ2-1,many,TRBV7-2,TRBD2,CASSKTSGDNEQFF,TGTGCCAGCAGCAAGACTAGCGGGGACAATGAGCAGTTCTTC
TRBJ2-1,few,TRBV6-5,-,CASSYSRTAYNEQFF,TGTGCCAGCAGTTACTCGAGGACAGCCTACAATGAGCAGTTCTTC
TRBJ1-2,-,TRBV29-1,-,CSVEENYGYTF,TGCAGCGTGGAAGAAAACTATGGCTACACCTTC
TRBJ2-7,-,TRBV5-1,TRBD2,CASSWGGLDYEQYF,TGCGCCAGCAGCTGGGGGGGACTAGACTACGAGCAGTACTTC